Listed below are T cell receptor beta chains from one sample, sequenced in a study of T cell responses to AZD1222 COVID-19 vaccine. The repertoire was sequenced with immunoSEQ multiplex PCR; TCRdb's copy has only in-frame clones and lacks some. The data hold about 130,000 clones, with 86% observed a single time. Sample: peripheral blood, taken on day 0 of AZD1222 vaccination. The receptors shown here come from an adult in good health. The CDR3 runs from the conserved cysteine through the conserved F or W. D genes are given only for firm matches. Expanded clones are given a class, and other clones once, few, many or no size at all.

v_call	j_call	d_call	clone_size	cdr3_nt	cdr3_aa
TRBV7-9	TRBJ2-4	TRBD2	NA	TGTGCCAGCAGCTTCAGGGAGGGCATGGGCATTCAGTACTTC	CASSFREGMGIQYF
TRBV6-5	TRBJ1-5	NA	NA	TGTGCCAGCAGTTACGCAGAAAATCAGCCCCAGCATTTT	CASSYAENQPQHF
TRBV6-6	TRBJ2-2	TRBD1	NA	TGTGCCAGCAGTTACTCGACAGGGGGCCCGACCGGGGAGCTGTTTTTT	CASSYSTGGPTGELFF
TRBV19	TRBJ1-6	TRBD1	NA	TGTGCCAGTAGTACCGGACAGGGGGCGCTTTCACCCCTCCACTTT	CASSTGQGALSPLHF
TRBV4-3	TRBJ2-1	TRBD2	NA	TGCGCCAGCAGCCAAGGATTTACTAGCGGGGAGAATGAGCAGTTCTTC	CASSQGFTSGENEQFF
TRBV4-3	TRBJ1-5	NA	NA	TGCGCCAGCAGCCAAGATCCGGCCGCGGCCGAGGGTAGCAATCAGCCCCAGCATTTT	CASSQDPAAAEGSNQPQHF
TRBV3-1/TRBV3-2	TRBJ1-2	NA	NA	TGTGCCAGCAGCCTAGGCCCGGGGGCAGGGGTCCCCAACTATGGCTACACCTTC	CASSLGPGAGVPNYGYTF
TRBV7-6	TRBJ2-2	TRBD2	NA	TGTGCCAGCAGTTTGGGACTAGCGGGAGACACCGGGGAGCTGTTTTTT	CASSLGLAGDTGELFF
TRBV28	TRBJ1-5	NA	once	TGTGCCAGCAGTTCCCATCGACAGGAGTGGAATCAGCCCCAGCATTTT	CASSSHRQEWNQPQHF
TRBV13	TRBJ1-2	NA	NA	TGTGCCAGCAGCTCCCGGGACGGGGTCAGGGGCTACACCTTC	CASSSRDGVRGYTF
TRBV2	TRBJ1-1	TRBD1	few	TGTGCCAGCAGGTCCGACAGGGGAGTTGCTTTCTTT	CASRSDRGVAFF
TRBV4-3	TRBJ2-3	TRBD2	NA	TGCGCCAGCAGCCAAGATTCTTTCGGGGGGGCCGGGGATACGCAGTATTTT	CASSQDSFGGAGDTQYF
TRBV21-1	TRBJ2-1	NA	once	TGTGCCAGCAGCCCTCTTGGCCTCAGAGTCTACAATGAGCAGTTCTTC	CASSPLGLRVYNEQFF
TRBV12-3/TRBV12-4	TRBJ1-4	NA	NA	TGTGCCAGCAGAGGACAGAGAACGGAAAAACTGTTTTTT	CASRGQRTEKLFF
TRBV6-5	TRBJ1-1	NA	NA	TGTGCCAGCAGATGGGACGGGGACACTGAAGCTTTCTTT	CASRWDGDTEAFF
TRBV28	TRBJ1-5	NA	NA	TGTGCCAGCAGCTTCACAGGGAATCAGCCCCAGCATTTT	CASSFTGNQPQHF
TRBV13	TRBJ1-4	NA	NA	TGTGCCAGCAGCTTAGGACAGCATGAAAAACTGTTTTTT	CASSLGQHEKLFF
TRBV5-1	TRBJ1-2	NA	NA	TGCGCCAGCAGCCAGGACAGTGCTAACTATGGCTACACCTTC	CASSQDSANYGYTF
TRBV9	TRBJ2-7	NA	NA	TGTGCCAGCAGCGTAAGCACCTCCTACGAGCAGTACTTC	CASSVSTSYEQYF
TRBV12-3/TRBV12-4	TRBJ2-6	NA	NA	TGTGCCAGCGTCCGGGGCGGGGCCAACGTCCTGACTTTC	CASVRGGANVLTF
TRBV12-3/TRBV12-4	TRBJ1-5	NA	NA	TGTGCCAGCAGTTTAGGGCTAAATCAGCCCCAGCATTTT	CASSLGLNQPQHF
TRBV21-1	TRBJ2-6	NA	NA	NA	CASSNAPGRVACGANVLTF
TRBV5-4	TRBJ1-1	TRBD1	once	TGTGCCAGCAGCCCCGAGACAGGGGCAGGAACTGAAGCTTTCTTT	CASSPETGAGTEAFF
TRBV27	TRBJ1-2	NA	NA	TGTGCCAGCAGTTTAAATCCCTCTTCAGAGGGAGGTTACTATGGCTACACCTTC	CASSLNPSSEGGYYGYTF
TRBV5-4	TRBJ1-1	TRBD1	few	TGTGCCAGCAGCCGGAGACAGGGCATGAACACTGAAGCTTTCTTT	CASSRRQGMNTEAFF
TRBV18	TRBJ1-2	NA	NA	TGTGCCAGCTCACCTCCCGGGGACTATGGCTACACCTTC	CASSPPGDYGYTF
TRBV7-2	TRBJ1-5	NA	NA	TGTGCCAGCAGCTCGGACTACTATAGCAATCAGCCCCAGCATTTT	CASSSDYYSNQPQHF
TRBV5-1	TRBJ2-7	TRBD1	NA	TGCGCCAGCAGCTTGGGAACAGGGGAGTACGAGCAGTACTTC	CASSLGTGEYEQYF
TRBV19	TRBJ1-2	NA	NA	TGTGCCAGTAGCCCATCACAAACAGGCAACTATGGCTACACCTTC	CASSPSQTGNYGYTF
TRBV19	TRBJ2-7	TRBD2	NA	TGTGCCAGTAGACCAGCGGGAGTTACCCACGAGCAGTACTTC	CASRPAGVTHEQYF
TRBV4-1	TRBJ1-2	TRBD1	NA	TGCGCCAGCAGCCAGATGGGACAGGGGCATGGCTACACCTTC	CASSQMGQGHGYTF
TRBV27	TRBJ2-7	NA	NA	TGTGCCAGCAGATGGGGTGCGCGGAGCTCCTACGAGCAGTACTTC	CASRWGARSSYEQYF
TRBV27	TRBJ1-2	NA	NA	TGTGCCAGCAGTTTATCGGGGGCCTATGGCTACACCTTC	CASSLSGAYGYTF